This T cell receptor beta chain emerged from a study of T cells in localized non-small cell lung cancer. Study findings and constraints: Uninvolved neighboring lung showed the greatest T cell clonality, exceeding tumor. Longer overall survival associated with higher blood T cell density; shorter survival with higher adjacent-lung clonality.

Here immunoSEQ multiplex PCR was the method, and the copy in TCRdb shows in-frame clones only, minus some. There are about 72,000 clones in the sample; about 83% occur only once, and about 13% lies in the top ten. For this clone: The target antigen is unknown.

Germline CDR1 and CDR2: MNHNY and SVGAGI (reference sequence). Deletions cut 3 bases from V and 5 bases from J, with 5 bases between. The CDR3 is 12 residues long. V is TRBV6-6 and J is TRBJ2-1, with unresolved D. The TCR comes from a female donor aged 60 or older with stage I lung adenocarcinoma. This specimen consisted of peripheral blood, obtained before any cancer treatment. The CDR3 loop is CASSYEDNEQFF. In DNA form, the CDR3 reads TGTGCCAGCAGTTATGAAGACAATGAGCAGTTCTTC.